This T cell receptor (beta chain) was captured in a study of OX40 agonist ivuxolimab in advanced cancers. Whole-study context: Patients treated during dose escalation were battling hepatocellular carcinoma, melanoma, renal cell or head and neck cancer.

Sequenced by immunoSEQ multiplex PCR; TCRdb stores in-frame clones only, minus some. The sample yields 90,000 to 130,000 clones, about nine tenths seen once. The CDR3 extends over 14 amino acids. V was shortened by 7 bases and J by 8 bases, with 15 bases between the two germline ends. The germline V gene encodes CDR1 MNHEY and CDR2 SMNVEV (reference sequence). The gene calls are TRBV27 and TRBJ1-6; a possible D gene is TRBD1 (5 bases). This TCR was sampled from an adult with an advanced solid tumor such as melanoma, head and neck, liver or kidney cancer. The source was CD4+ or CD8+ T cells sorted from blood, collected in a trial of the OX40 agonist ivuxolimab. The CDR3 sequence: CASTRLQGDSPLHF. The CDR3 nucleotides are TGTGCCAGCACACGCCTACAAGGGGATTCACCCCTCCACTTT.